This T cell receptor beta chain stems from a study of a mutant IDH1 vaccine in newly diagnosed glioma (dated by TCRdb to the early 2020s). Study-wide context: Across visits V03 through V10, patients got a total of eight vaccinations, given in weeks 1, 3, 5, 7, 11, 15, 19 and 23. Peripheral blood was collected at six visits: V03 (baseline), V05, V07, V10, V12 and V13. Longitudinal TCRB deep sequencing was done for 25 treated patients, wherever samples were available for exploratory analyses. Vaccination began 4-6 weeks after radiotherapy alone, or alongside temozolomide cycles in the chemotherapy-containing groups. Of the 25 to 40 treated patients, about 62% were male and around 40% were female, and the mean age was about 40 years. Prior to enrollment, patients had been given standard therapy consisting of radiotherapy alone, temozolomide alone, or radiochemotherapy with temozolomide, with the combination given to most patients.

The germline V gene sets CDR1 to SGDLS and CDR2 to YYNGEE. Its CDR3 holds 15 amino acids, cysteine through phenylalanine. The entry retains the CDR3 DNA only, 45 bases that are in frame from base 1. The V and J ends are trimmed by 3 bases and 2 bases, leaving 12 bases between them. The time point label, as the study defines it: week 23, last vaccination. A 20-mer mutant IDH1 peptide at 300 micrograms in Montanide made up each vaccine dose, which was injected subcutaneously together with topical imiquimod. Newly diagnosed WHO grade 3 or 4 IDH1-mutant astrocytomas showing loss of nuclear ATRX were present in the donors. The samples were drawn from NOA16, a multicentre, single-arm, open-label phase I trial in Germany that tested a mutant IDH1 peptide vaccine in humans for the first time. Genomic DNA for TCRB sequencing was extracted from EDTA blood using the DNeasy Blood and Tissue Kit. A word on this clone: This receptor's antigen is unknown. Base qualities are missing; no much larger clone stands one base away.

What the authors observed across the whole study: Immune responses induced by the vaccine were seen in 93.3% of patients across multiple MHC alleles. Changes in the top peripheral T cell clonotypes picked up by TCRB sequencing did not appear to be linked to pseudoprogression. It was noted by the authors that analyses of patient blood samples could not be reproduced owing to sample limitations. Selection of PBMC samples for TCRB deep sequencing was based on availability.

The library was prepared using the immunoSEQ multiplex PCR assay. Rearranged TCR beta chain sequences were amplified using the hsTCRB Kit according to the manufacturer's protocol. TCRB libraries were sequenced on an Illumina MiSeq. The paper's processing steps were these. The kit vendor's proprietary platform handled demultiplexing, trimming and gene mapping. This is the immuneACCESS table as TCRdb keeps it, with only in-frame sequences that have V and J called. A part of the clones is gone; compared with another copy, unresolved V genes explain less than half, and the rest is unexplained. The V and J calls and clone size are taken from that table; D and trimming were inferred from the DNA. For this sample the table gives just over 65,000 clones, of which around 82% were detected only once. The ten biggest clones cover 13% of the sample.

The starting material was PBMCs, obtained from a glioma patient whose treatment included an IDH1 peptide vaccine. This TCR was recovered from a man aged 18 to 29 with glioma. This sequence uses TRBV9 and TRBJ1-3; matching of 6 bases hints at TRBD1 as the D gene. The CDR3 protein: CASSGSGGAGNTIYF. The DNA reads TGTGCCAGCAGCGGTTCCGGGGGCGCTGGAAACACCATATATTTT. The full variable domain, completed from the reference TRBV9 and TRBJ1-3 proteins outside the CDR3, reads DSGVTQTPKHLITATGQRVTLRCSPRSGDLSVYWYQQSLDQGLQFLIQYYNGEERAKGNILERFSAQQFPDLHSELNLSSLELGDSALYFCASSGSGGAGNTIYFGEGSWLTVV.